This TCR beta chain was obtained from a study of technical replicates of blood from a handful of donors. This CDR3 is 13 amino acids long. Germline assignment: CDR1 SNHLY and CDR2 FYNNEI. V lost 7 bases and J lost 3; bases outside the gene matches: 5. Assay used: immunoSEQ multiplex PCR; TCRdb lists only in-frame clones, some missing. In the table there are around 67,000 clones, around 90% of which are singletons. The chain carries TRBV2 and TRBJ2-7, with 8 bases identical to TRBD2. Sequencing used T cells isolated from PBMCs. The TCR originated in a human donor in good health. The CDR3 is CASKGGLVYEQYF. CDR3 in DNA: TGTGCCAGCAAAGGGGGACTAGTCTACGAGCAGTACTTC.